The 17 T cell receptor beta chains below all came from one sample that was sequenced in a study of blood T cell repertoires in COVID-19. The repertoire was sequenced with immunoSEQ multiplex PCR; TCRdb's copy has only in-frame clones and lacks some. The table has tens of thousands of clones, approximately 80% seen once; the top ten hold 14% to 15%. The sample was peripheral blood. The receptors shown here come from a human donor with active or convalescent COVID-19. The donor label of this sample is uncertain.

This chain uses TRBV5-1 with TRBJ2-7; 8 nucleotides line up with TRBD1. The germline V gene has CDR1 SGHRS and CDR2 YFSETQ. V lost 4 bases, J lost 6 bases, and 15 bases stayed unmatched. The CDR3 loop spans 16 amino acids. The CDR3 DNA sequence: TGCGCCAGCAGCCCCCCTCCCGGGACAGGTCCCGTCGAGCAGTACTTC. It encodes CASSPPPGTGPVEQYF.

This clone was picked up one time. The chain couples TRBV7-9 to TRBJ2-2, with 9 bases that match TRBD2. Germline CDR1 is SEHNR and CDR2 is FQNEAQ (reference sequence). This CDR3 region has 16 residues. J was trimmed by 3 bases and V by 5 bases; bases with no gene match: 7. The CDR3 bases are TGTGCCAGCAGCCCACGTGGCGGGAGGGACACCGGGGAGCTGTTTTTT. Its translation: CASSPRGGRDTGELFF.

The rearrangement joins TRBV10-3 to TRBJ1-5; D is ambiguous. Germline V gene sequence: CDR1 ENHRY, CDR2 SYGVKD. V lost 3 bases and J lost 4, with 4 bases in between. The CDR3 runs to 12 residues. CDR3 bases: TGTGCCATCAGTGACGGTAATCAGCCCCAGCATTTT. It specifies CAISDGNQPQHF.

The chain joins TRBV6-5 to TRBJ2-7; maybe TRBD1 (5 bases). V lost 6 bases and J lost 1, with 13 bases in between. CDR1 is MNHEY, CDR2 SVGAGI, per germline. The CDR3 has 14 amino acids. The CDR3 DNA reads as TGTGCCAGCAGGGGGCCACACCATTCCTACGAGCAGTACTTC. Amino acids: CASRGPHHSYEQYF.

The gene calls are TRBV5-5 and TRBJ2-3, with 8 bases fitting TRBD1. Germline V gene sequence: CDR1 SGHKS, CDR2 YYEKEE (reference sequence). V lost 3 bases, J lost 1 base, and 4 bases stayed unmatched. The CDR3 has 15 residues. CDR3 DNA sequence: TGTGCCAGCAGCTACAGGGGGGTCGGCACAGATACGCAGTATTTT. Its protein product is CASSYRGVGTDTQYF.

V and J are TRBV19 and TRBJ2-1; 10 bases align to TRBD2. After removal of 6 bases from V and 7 bases from J, the junction contained 18 bases not matched to a gene. Germline V gives CDR1 LNHDA, CDR2 SQIVND (reference sequence). There are 18 residues in the CDR3. Here the CDR3 DNA reads TGTGCCAGTAGCCCTGAAGCGGTAAGCGGGAGGGCCCGAAATGAGCAGTTCTTC. This sequence encodes CASSPEAVSGRARNEQFF.

The gene calls are TRBV7-3 and TRBJ2-1; D may be TRBD2 (6 bases). CDR3 size: 15 residues. V shed 2 bases and J shed 5 bases, with 13 bases lying between them. Germline V gene data show CDR1 as SGHTA and CDR2 as FQGTGA. CDR3 sequence (DNA): TGTGCCAGCAGCTTAGGGTCTAGCGACCACAATGAGCAGTTCTTC. This codes for CASSLGSSDHNEQFF.

The chain has TRBV3-1 (or the pseudogene TRBV3-2) and TRBJ2-5; D possibly corresponds to TRBD1 (6 bases). The CDR3 has 16 amino acids. Trimming removed 4 bases at V and 5 bases at J, with 20 bases between. Germline V CDR1 and CDR2: LGHDT, YNNKEL (reference sequence). The CDR3 coding sequence is TGTGCCAGCAGCCCCGGAGGACAGTTGAAAGGGGAGACCCAGTACTTC. Translation gives CASSPGGQLKGETQYF.

The sample holds one count of this clone. This chain connects TRBV25-1 to TRBJ2-5; 7 bases align to TRBD2. With V trimmed by 10 bases and J by 4 bases, 9 bases remained unmatched. Germline CDR1 MGHDK, CDR2 SYGVNS. The CDR3 is 13 residues long. The CDR3 reads CATEGGLGETQYF. CDR3 coding DNA: TGTGCCACAGAGGGAGGGCTAGGAGAGACCCAGTACTTC.

The chain is built from TRBV7-2 and TRBJ2-3, with 9 bases identical to TRBD2. V shed 6 bases and J 10 bases; nucleotides not matched to a gene: 23. The CDR3 loop spans 18 amino acids. In germline, CDR1 is SGHTA, CDR2 FQGNSA. Here the CDR3 reads CASSSLLAGAPLSESQYF. The CDR3 region has the DNA TGTGCCAGCAGTTCTCTTTTAGCGGGAGCACCCCTTTCAGAGTCGCAGTATTTT.

V is TRBV4-1 and J is TRBJ1-4; 9 nucleotides line up with TRBD1. CDR1 and CDR2 from the germline V gene are MGHRA and YSYEKL. V gave up 4 bases and J gave up 7 bases; unmatched junction bases: 4. This CDR3 spans 14 amino acids. The CDR3 spells CASSLQGAREKLFF. CDR3 nucleotides: TGCGCCAGCAGCCTACAGGGGGCCCGTGAAAAACTGTTTTTT.

Only a few counts were recorded for this clone. The rearrangement links TRBV3-1 (or the pseudogene TRBV3-2) to TRBJ1-1, with TRBD1 as a possible D gene (6 bases). The CDR3 runs to 14 residues. Germline V gene lookup returns CDR1 LGHDT and CDR2 YNNKEL (reference sequence). V gave up 4 bases and J gave up 4 bases, with 13 bases separating them. The chain's CDR3 is CASSLGASGTEAFF. As DNA, the CDR3 is TGTGCCAGCAGCCTGGGGGCGTCGGGCACTGAAGCTTTCTTT.

This sequence joins TRBV10-3 and TRBJ1-5; maybe TRBD1 (6 bases). In germline, CDR1 is ENHRY, CDR2 SYGVKD. The CDR3 is made up of 15 amino acids. Trimming took 6 bases from V and 1 from J, leaving 13 bases between them. The CDR3 protein is CAISQGTGSNQPQHF. The CDR3 DNA reads as TGTGCCATCAGCCAGGGGACGGGAAGCAATCAGCCCCAGCATTTT.

V usage is TRBV7-2 and J usage is TRBJ2-7; 7 bases are a match to TRBD2. V was pared by 2 bases and J by 2 bases, with 3 bases of the junction left unmatched. CDR3 size: 14 residues. The germline V gene has CDR1 SGHTA and CDR2 FQGNSA. CDR3 in DNA: TGTGCCAGCAGCTTACGGCTAGCGGCCTACGAGCAGTACTTC. Protein: CASSLRLAAYEQYF.

This clone has a single count. This sequence joins TRBV19 and TRBJ1-2; TRBD1 might be the D (6 bases). This CDR3 is built from 15 residues. Trimming removed 4 bases at V and 8 bases at J, with 20 bases between. Germline CDR1 and CDR2: LNHDA and SQIVND (reference sequence). Here the CDR3 DNA reads TGTGCCAGTAGTAATGAACGTCAGGGGAGTAGGGGCTACACCTTC. Translating gives CASSNERQGSRGYTF.

This clone was recorded once. The chain recombines TRBV5-1 with TRBJ2-7; the D gene is possibly TRBD2 (5 bases). The CDR3 spans 16 residues. V was pared by 0 bases and J by 0 bases, with 13 bases between. Per germline, CDR1 SGHRS and CDR2 YFSETQ. The CDR3 spells CASSLAGSTSSYEQYF. CDR3 nucleotide sequence: TGCGCCAGCAGCTTGGCCGGCAGTACTAGCTCCTACGAGCAGTACTTC.

The V gene is TRBV27, the J gene TRBJ2-7; the match to TRBD2 covers 7 bases. This CDR3 region has 13 residues. Trimming at V came to 2 bases and at J to 4 bases, leaving 2 bases not matched to a gene. The germline V gene has CDR1 MNHEY and CDR2 SMNVEV (reference sequence). The CDR3 sequence: CASSLGGGYEQYF. As DNA, the CDR3 is TGTGCCAGCAGTTTAGGGGGGGGGTACGAGCAGTACTTC.